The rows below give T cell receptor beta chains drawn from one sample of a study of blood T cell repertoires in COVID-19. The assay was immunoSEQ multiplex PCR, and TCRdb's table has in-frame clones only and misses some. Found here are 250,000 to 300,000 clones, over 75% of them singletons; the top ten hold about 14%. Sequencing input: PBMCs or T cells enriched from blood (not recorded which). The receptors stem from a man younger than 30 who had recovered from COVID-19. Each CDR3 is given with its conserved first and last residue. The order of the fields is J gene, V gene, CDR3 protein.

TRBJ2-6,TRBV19,CASIHRGGANVLTF
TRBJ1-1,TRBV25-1,CASSAGGRGNTEAFF
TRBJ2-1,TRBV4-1,CASSQARGYEQFF
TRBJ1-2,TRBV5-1,CASSSGQPPNYGYTF
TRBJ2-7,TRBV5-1,CASSPTASGPTYEQYF
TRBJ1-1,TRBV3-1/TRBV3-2,CASRGGSGAFF
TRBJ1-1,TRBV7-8,CASSPIRTGGEIEAFF
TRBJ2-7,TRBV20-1,CSAIGGYEQYF
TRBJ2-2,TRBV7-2,CASSLVGLAGRVYTGELFF
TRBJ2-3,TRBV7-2,CASSLVPGRGGTDTQYF
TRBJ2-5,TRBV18,CASSPYGTGETQYF
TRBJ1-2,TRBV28,CASSLYGQGYGYTF
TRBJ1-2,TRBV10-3,CAISESTVAGYGYTF
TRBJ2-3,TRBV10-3,CAISESTGGSTDTQYF
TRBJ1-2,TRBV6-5,CASSTGQPGGYTF
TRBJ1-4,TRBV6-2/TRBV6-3,CASSRGQGWNEKLFF
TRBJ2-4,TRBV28,CASSPKREEGIGKNIQYF
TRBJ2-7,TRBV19,CASSMSLAGHEQYF